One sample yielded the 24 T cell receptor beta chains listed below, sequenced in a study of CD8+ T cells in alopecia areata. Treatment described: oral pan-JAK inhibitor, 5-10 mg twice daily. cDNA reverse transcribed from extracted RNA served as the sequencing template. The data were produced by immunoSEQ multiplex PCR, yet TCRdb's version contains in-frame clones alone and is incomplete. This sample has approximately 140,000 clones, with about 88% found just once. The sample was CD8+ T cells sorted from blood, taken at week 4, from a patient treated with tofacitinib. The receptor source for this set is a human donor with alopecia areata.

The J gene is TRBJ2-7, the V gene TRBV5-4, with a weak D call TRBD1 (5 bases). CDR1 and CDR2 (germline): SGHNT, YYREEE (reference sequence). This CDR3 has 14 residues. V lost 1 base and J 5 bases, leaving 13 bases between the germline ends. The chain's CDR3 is CASSLRQGVDEQYF. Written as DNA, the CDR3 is TGTGCCAGCAGCTTGAGGCAGGGTGTCGACGAGCAGTACTTC.

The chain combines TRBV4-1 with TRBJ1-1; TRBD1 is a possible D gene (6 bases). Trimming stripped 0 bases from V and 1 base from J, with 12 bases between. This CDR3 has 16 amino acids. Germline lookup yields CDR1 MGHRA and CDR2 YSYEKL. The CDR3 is CASSQDGGPGNTEAFF. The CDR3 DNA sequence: TGCGCCAGCAGCCAAGATGGGGGGCCGGGGAACACTGAAGCTTTCTTT.

Here the CDR3 DNA reads TGTGCCAGCACCGATACCTACGAGCAGTACTTC. Its protein product is CASTDTYEQYF. The chain has TRBV5-5 and TRBJ2-7; D ambiguous. V gave up 6 bases and J gave up 2 bases, with 6 bases separating them. Looked up from germline, CDR1 is SGHKS and CDR2 is YYEKEE (reference sequence). The CDR3 extends over 11 amino acids.

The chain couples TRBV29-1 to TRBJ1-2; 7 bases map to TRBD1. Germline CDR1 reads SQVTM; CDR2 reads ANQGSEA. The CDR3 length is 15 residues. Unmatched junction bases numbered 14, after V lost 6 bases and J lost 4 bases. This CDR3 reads CSVGLQTGEGYGYTF. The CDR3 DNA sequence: TGCAGCGTCGGACTCCAAACAGGGGAAGGCTATGGCTACACCTTC. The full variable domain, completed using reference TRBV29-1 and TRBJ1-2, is SAVISQKPSRDICQRGTSLTIQCQVDSQVTMMFWYRQQPGQSLTLIATANQGSEATYESGFVIDKFPISRPNLTFSTLTVSNMSPEDSSIYLCSVGLQTGEGYGYTFGSGTRLTVV.

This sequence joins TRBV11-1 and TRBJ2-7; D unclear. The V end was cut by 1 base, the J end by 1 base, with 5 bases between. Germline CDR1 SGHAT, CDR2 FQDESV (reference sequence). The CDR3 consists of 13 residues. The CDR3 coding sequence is TGTGCCAGCAGCTTAGGTCCATCCTACGAGCAGTACTTC. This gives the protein CASSLGPSYEQYF. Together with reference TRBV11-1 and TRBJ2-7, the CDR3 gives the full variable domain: EAEVAQSPRYKITEKSQAVAFWCDPISGHATLYWYRQILGQGPELLVQFQDESVVDDSQLPKDRFSAERLKGVDSTLKIQPAELGDSAMYLCASSLGPSYEQYFGPGTRLTVT.

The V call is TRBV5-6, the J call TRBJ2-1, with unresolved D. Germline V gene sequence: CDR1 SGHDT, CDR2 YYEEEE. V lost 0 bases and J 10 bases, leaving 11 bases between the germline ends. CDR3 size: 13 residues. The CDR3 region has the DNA TGTGCCAGCAGCTTGGCCCCGAGTCAGGAGCAGTTCTTC. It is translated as CASSLAPSQEQFF. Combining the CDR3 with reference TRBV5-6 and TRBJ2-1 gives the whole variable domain DAGVTQSPTHLIKTRGQQVTLRCSPKSGHDTVSWYQQALGQGPQFIFQYYEEEERQRGNFPDRFSGHQFPNYSSELNVNALLLGDSALYLCASSLAPSQEQFFGPGTRLTVL.

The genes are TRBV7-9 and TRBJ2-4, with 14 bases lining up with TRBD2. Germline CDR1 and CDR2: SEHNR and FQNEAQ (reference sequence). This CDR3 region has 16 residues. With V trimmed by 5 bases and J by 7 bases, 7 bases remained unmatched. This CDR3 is CASSRTSGRLPNIQYF. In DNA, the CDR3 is TGTGCCAGCAGCCGGACTAGCGGGAGGCTCCCTAACATTCAGTACTTC.

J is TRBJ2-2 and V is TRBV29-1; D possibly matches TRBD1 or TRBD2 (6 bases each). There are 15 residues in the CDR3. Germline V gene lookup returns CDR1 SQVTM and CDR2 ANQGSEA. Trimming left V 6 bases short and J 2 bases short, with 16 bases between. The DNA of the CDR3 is TGCAGCGTCAGGTTCGGGGGCCCCAACACCGGGGAGCTGTTTTTT. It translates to CSVRFGGPNTGELFF.

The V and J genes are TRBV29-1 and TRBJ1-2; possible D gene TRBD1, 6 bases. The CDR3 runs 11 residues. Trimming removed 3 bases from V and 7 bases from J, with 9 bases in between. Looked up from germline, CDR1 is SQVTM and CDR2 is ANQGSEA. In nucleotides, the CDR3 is TGCAGCGTTGATGGGACACCTGGCTACACCTTC. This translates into CSVDGTPGYTF.

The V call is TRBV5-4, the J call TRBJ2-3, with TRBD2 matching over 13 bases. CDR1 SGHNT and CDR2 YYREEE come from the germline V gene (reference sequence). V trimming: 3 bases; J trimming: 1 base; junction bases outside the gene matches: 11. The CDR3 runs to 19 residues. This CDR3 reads CASSSSGLAGQIGTDTQYF. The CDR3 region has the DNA TGTGCCAGCAGCTCTTCGGGACTAGCGGGACAGATTGGCACAGATACGCAGTATTTT. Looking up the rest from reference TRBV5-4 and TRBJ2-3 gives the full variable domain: ETGVTQSPTHLIKTRGQQVTLRCSSQSGHNTVSWYQQALGQGPQFIFQYYREEENGRGNFPPRFSGLQFPNYSSELNVNALELDDSALYLCASSSSGLAGQIGTDTQYFGPGTRLTVL.

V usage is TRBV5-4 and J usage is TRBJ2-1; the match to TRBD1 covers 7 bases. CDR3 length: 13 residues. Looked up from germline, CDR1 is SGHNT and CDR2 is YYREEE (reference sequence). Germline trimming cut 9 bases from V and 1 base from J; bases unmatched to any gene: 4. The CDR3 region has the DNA TGTGCCATCGGGACAGCTTCCTACAATGAGCAGTTCTTC. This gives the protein CAIGTASYNEQFF.

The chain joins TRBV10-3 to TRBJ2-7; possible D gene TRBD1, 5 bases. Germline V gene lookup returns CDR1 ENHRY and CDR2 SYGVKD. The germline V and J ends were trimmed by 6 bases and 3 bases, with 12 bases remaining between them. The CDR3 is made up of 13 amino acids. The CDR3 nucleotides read TGTGCCATCAGCCAGGGCAGCGTCTACGAGCAGTACTTC. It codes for CAISQGSVYEQYF.

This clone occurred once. The CDR3 sequence: CATSRTGTVEQYF. The DNA of the CDR3 is TGTGCCACCAGCAGAACAGGGACGGTCGAGCAGTACTTC. The genes are TRBV15 and TRBJ2-7; tentatively, D is TRBD1 (6 bases). The CDR3 has 13 amino acids. V lost 2 bases and J lost 6, with 11 bases in between. Germline V lookup: CDR1 LNHNV, CDR2 YYDKDF (reference sequence).

The CDR3 loop reads CASSPSTGEFGYTF. Here the CDR3 DNA reads TGTGCCAGCAGCCCATCGACAGGGGAATTTGGCTACACCTTC. The rearrangement links TRBV6-5 to TRBJ1-2, with 8 bases lining up with TRBD1. Germline V CDR1 and CDR2: MNHEY, SVGAGI. V lost 6 bases and J lost 7; bases outside the gene matches: 10. The CDR3 sequence is 14 residues long.

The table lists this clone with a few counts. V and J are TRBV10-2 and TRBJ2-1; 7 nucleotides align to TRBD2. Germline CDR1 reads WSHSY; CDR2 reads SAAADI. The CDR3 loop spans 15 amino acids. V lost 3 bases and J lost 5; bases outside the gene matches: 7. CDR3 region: CASSERPSGDNEQFF. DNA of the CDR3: TGCGCCAGCAGTGAACGGCCCAGCGGGGACAATGAGCAGTTCTTC.

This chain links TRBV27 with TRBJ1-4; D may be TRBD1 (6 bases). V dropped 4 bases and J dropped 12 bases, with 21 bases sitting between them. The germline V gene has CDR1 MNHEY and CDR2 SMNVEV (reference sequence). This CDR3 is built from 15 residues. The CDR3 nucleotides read TGTGCCAGCAGTTCATCGGACAGAGAATCTTCGGAACTGTTTTTT. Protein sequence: CASSSSDRESSELFF.

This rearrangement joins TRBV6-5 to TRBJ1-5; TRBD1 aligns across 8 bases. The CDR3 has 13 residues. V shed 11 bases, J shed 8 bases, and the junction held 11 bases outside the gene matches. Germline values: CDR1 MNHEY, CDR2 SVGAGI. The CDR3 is CAASSGGTEPQHF. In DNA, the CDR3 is TGTGCCGCCAGCTCAGGGGGCACGGAGCCCCAGCATTTT.

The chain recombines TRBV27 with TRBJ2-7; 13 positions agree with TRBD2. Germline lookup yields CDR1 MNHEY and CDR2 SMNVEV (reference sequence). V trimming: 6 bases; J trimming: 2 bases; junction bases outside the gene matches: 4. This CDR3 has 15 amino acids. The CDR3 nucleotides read TGTGCCAGCAGCCTCGGGACTAGCGGGACCTACGAGCAGTACTTC. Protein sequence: CASSLGTSGTYEQYF.

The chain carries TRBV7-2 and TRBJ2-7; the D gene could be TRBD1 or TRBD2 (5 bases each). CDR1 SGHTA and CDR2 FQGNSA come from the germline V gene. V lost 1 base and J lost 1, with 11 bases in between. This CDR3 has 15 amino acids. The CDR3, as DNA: TGTGCCAGCAGCTTAGAGGGACGGGTATCCTACGAGCAGTACTTC. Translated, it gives CASSLEGRVSYEQYF.

CDR3 protein: CSVEQPSSYNSPLHF. The DNA for the CDR3 is TGCAGCGTTGAGCAGCCGAGCTCCTATAATTCACCCCTCCACTTT. This chain connects TRBV29-1 to TRBJ1-6; D is undetermined. With 3 bases removed from V and 0 bases from J, the gap between germline ends came to 9 bases. The CDR3 sequence is 15 residues long. Germline CDR1 and CDR2: SQVTM and ANQGSEA.

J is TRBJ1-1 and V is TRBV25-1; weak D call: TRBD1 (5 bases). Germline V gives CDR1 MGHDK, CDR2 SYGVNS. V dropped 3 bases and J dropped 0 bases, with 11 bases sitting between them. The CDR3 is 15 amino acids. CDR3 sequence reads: CASSEAGHLNTEAFF. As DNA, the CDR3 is TGTGCCAGCAGTGAGGCTGGACACTTGAACACTGAAGCTTTCTTT.

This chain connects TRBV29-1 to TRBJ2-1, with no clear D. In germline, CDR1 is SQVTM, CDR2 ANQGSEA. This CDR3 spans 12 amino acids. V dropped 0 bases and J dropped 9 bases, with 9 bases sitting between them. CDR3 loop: CSVEEEAAEQFF. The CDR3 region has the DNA TGCAGCGTTGAAGAGGAAGCAGCTGAGCAGTTCTTC.

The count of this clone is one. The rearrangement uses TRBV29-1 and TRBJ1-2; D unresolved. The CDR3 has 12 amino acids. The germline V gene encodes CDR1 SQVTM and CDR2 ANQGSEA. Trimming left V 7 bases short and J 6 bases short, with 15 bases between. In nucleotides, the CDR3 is TGCAGCGGCTGGACGGCCGGCGATGGCTACACCTTC. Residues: CSGWTAGDGYTF.

The DNA for the CDR3 is TGTGCCAGCAGCTTAGGTCGGGGCCAGGGACCCCCTGGGGCCAACGTCCTGACTTTC. It encodes CASSLGRGQGPPGANVLTF. This chain joins TRBV7-9 and TRBJ2-6; perhaps D is TRBD1 or TRBD2 (5 bases each). Germline CDR1 reads SEHNR; CDR2 reads FQNEAQ (reference sequence). The CDR3 is 19 residues long. V lost 1 base and J lost 2, with 18 bases in between. The whole variable domain, remainder taken from reference TRBV7-9 and TRBJ2-6, is DTGVSQNPRHKITKRGQNVTFRCDPISEHNRLYWYRQTLGQGPEFLTYFQNEAQLEKSRLLSDRFSAERPKGSFSTLEIQRTEQGDSAMYLCASSLGRGQGPPGANVLTFGAGSRLTVL.